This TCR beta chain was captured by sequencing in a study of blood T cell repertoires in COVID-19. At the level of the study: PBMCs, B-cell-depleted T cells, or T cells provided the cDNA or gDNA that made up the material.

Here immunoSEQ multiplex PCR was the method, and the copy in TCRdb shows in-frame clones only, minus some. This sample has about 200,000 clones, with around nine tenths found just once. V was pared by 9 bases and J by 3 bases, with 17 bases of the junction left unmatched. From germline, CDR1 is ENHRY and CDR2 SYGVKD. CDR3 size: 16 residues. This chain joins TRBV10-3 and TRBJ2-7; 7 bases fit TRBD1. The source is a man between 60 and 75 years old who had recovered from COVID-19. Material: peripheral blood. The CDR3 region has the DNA TGTGCCATTGCGGGTGACAGGGCCAATACACTCTACGAGCAGTACTTC. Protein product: CAIAGDRANTLYEQYF.